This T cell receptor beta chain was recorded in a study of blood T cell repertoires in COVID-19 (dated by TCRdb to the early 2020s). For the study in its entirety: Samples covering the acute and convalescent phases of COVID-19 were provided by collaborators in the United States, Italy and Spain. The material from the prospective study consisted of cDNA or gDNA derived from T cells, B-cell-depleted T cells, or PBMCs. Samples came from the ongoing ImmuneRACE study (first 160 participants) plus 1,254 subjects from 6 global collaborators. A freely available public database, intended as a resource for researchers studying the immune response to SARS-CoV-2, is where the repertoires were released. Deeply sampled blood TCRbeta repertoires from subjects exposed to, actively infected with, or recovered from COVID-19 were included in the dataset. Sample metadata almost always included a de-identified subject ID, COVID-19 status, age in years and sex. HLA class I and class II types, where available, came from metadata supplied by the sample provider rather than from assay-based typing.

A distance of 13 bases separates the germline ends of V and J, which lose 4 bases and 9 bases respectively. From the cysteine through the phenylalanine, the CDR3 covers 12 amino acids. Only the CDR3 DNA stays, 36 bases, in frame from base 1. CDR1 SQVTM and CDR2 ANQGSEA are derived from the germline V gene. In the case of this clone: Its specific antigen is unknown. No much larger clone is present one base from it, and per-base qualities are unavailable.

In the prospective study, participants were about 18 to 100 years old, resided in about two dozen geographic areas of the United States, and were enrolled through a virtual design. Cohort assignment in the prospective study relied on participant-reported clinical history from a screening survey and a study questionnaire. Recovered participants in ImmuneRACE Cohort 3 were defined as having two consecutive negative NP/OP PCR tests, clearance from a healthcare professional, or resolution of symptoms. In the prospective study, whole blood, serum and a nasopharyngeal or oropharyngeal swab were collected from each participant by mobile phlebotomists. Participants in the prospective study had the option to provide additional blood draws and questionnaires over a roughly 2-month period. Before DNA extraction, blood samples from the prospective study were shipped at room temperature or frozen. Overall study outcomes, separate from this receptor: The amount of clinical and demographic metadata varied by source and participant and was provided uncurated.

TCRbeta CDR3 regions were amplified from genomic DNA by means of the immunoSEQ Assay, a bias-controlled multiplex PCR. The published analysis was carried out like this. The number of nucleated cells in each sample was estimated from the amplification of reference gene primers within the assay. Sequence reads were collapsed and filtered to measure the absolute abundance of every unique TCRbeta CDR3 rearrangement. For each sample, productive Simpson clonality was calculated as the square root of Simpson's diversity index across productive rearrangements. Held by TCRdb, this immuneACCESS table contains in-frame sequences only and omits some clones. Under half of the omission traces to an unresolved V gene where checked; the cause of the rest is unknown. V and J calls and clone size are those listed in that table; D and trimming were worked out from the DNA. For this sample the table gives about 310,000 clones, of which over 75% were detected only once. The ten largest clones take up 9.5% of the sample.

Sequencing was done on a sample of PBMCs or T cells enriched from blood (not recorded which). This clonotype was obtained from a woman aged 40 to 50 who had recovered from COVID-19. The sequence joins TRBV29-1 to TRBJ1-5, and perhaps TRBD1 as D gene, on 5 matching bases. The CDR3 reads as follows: CSVGGGSVPQHF. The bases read TGCAGCGTTGGGGGGGGAAGCGTGCCCCAGCATTTT.